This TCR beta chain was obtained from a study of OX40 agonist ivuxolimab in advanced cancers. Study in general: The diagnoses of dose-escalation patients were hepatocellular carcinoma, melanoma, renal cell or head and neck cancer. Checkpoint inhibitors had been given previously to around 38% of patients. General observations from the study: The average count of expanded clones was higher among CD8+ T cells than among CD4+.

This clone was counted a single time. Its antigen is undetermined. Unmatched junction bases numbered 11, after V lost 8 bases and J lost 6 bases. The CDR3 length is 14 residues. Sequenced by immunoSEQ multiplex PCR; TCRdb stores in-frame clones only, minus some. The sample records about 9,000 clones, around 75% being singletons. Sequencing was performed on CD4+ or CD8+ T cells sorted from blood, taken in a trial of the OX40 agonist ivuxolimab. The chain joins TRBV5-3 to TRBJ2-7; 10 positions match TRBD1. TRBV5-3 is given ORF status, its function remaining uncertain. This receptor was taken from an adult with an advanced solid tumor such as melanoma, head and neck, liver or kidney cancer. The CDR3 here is CASSDRDRGFEQYF. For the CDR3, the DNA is TGTGCCAGCAGCGACCGGGACAGGGGTTTCGAGCAGTACTTC.